The 7 T cell receptor beta chains given below trace back to one sample, sequenced in a study of cytomegalovirus exposure and HLA in healthy donors (dated by TCRdb to between 2016 and 2019). Library prep was done by the immunoSEQ multiplex PCR assay. The table was pulled from immuneACCESS by TCRdb, which kept in-frame rearrangements only. Such tables lose some clones; where checked, under half of the loss comes from unresolved V genes, and the rest has no known cause. Present in this sample are approximately 210,000 clones, about 90% of which were seen just once. The top ten clones comprise around 3% of the sample. The specimen sequenced was PBMCs. The receptors originated from a woman aged 18 to 35 in good health and CMV-seronegative.

The chain links TRBV5-1 to TRBJ2-7; D possibly corresponds to TRBD2 (5 bases). There are 13 residues in the CDR3. CDR1 and CDR2 from the germline V gene are SGHRS and YFSETQ. Trimming took 4 bases from V and 3 from J, leaving 11 bases between them. CDR3 region: CASSAGGYYEQYF. CDR3 DNA sequence: TGCGCCAGCAGCGCAGGCGGGTACTACGAGCAGTACTTC. The variable domain in full, completed from reference TRBV5-1 and TRBJ2-7, reads KAGVTQTPRYLIKTRGQQVTLSCSPISGHRSVSWYQQTPGQGLQFLFEYFSETQRNKGNFPGRFSGRQFSNSRSEMNVSTLELGDSALYLCASSAGGYYEQYFGPGTRLTVT.

In its sample, this clone was seen once. The rearrangement joins TRBV2 to TRBJ2-3, with 9 bases aligning to TRBD2. Trimming cost V 3 bases and J 3 bases; bases outside gene matches: 7. Germline-derived CDR1 and CDR2 are SNHLY and FYNNEI. The CDR3 extends over 16 amino acids. The CDR3 DNA reads TGTGCCAGCAGTGATTTTGGGCGGGAGGGTACAGATACGCAGTATTTT. Translation gives CASSDFGREGTDTQYF.

The count of this clone is one. This sequence joins TRBV5-1 and TRBJ2-7; 12 nucleotides line up with TRBD2. Germline V gene lookup returns CDR1 SGHRS and CDR2 YFSETQ. CDR3 size: 15 residues. V gave up 4 bases and J gave up 3 bases; unmatched junction bases: 5. The CDR3 DNA reads TGCGCCAGCAGCCCTAGCGGGAGGGTAGACTACGAGCAGTACTTC. Translation: CASSPSGRVDYEQYF.

The chain joins TRBV14 to TRBJ2-7, with D possibly matching TRBD2 (5 bases). CDR3 length equals 15 residues. Germline-derived CDR1 and CDR2 are SGHDN and FVKESK. V gave up 5 bases and J gave up 4 bases, with 18 bases separating them. The chain's CDR3 is CASSTLPSGLYEQYF. The CDR3 nucleotides are TGTGCCAGCAGCACACTACCCAGCGGTTTATACGAGCAGTACTTC.

The chain joins TRBV19 to TRBJ2-7, with 7 bases fitting TRBD1. The trim removed 8 bases at V and 3 bases at J, leaving 7 bases unmatched. The CDR3 has 13 residues. From germline, CDR1 is LNHDA and CDR2 SQIVND (reference sequence). CDR3 amino acids: CASSGTANYEQYF. DNA for the CDR3: TGTGCCAGTTCCGGGACAGCCAACTACGAGCAGTACTTC.

This clone appeared a single time. V usage is TRBV2 and J usage is TRBJ2-1, with TRBD2 matching over 9 bases. The V segment lost 4 bases and the J segment 8 bases; nucleotides outside the gene matches: 12. Germline lookup yields CDR1 SNHLY and CDR2 FYNNEI. The CDR3 has 16 residues. Here the CDR3 reads CASSAQGLSGSDEQFF. The CDR3 bases are TGTGCCAGCAGTGCCCAGGGACTTAGCGGGAGTGATGAGCAGTTCTTC.

The chain combines TRBV28 with TRBJ1-4, with 9 nucleotides matching TRBD1. V gave up 5 bases and J gave up 8 bases; unmatched junction bases: 12. The length of the CDR3 is 16 residues. The germline CDR1 and CDR2 sequences are MDHEN and SYDVKM. The CDR3 sequence is CASSPPPDRGEEKLFF. DNA of the CDR3: TGTGCCAGCAGTCCGCCCCCCGACAGGGGGGAAGAAAAACTGTTTTTT. Using reference TRBV28 and TRBJ1-4 for the parts outside the CDR3, the full variable domain is DVKVTQSSRYLVKRTGEKVFLECVQDMDHENMFWYRQDPGLGLRLIYFSYDVKMKEKGDIPEGYSVSREKKERFSLILESASTNQTSMYLCASSPPPDRGEEKLFFGSGTQLSVL.